The 8 T cell receptor beta chains given below trace back to one sample, sequenced in a study of blood T cell repertoires in COVID-19. Generated by immunoSEQ multiplex PCR, the TCRdb table keeps only in-frame clones and is missing some. Seen here are 60,000 or so clones, approximately 91% observed once, and the top ten hold 1.6%. Sequenced: peripheral blood. The receptors originated from a human donor in a cohort sampled during active COVID-19.

This clone has a single count. The chain has TRBV9 and TRBJ2-5, with D perhaps matching TRBD2 (6 bases). The CDR3 length is 16 residues. Between the trimmed V and J ends, which lost 0 bases and 4 bases, there was a span of 16 bases. Germline-derived CDR1 and CDR2 are SGDLS and YYNGEE. CDR3 loop: CASSVEIRAGGETQYF. The CDR3 coding sequence is TGTGCCAGCAGCGTAGAAATCAGGGCCGGGGGAGAGACCCAGTACTTC.

The chain joins TRBV28 to TRBJ2-2; D is perhaps TRBD1 (6 bases). Per the germline V gene, CDR1 is MDHEN and CDR2 is SYDVKM. The CDR3 sequence is 14 residues long. V was clipped by 3 bases and J by 7 bases, with 12 bases between them. The CDR3: CASSFQGPDGELFF. The CDR3, as DNA: TGTGCCAGCAGTTTTCAGGGGCCGGACGGGGAGCTGTTTTTT.

The chain is built from TRBV6-5 and TRBJ2-3; possible D gene TRBD1, 6 bases. The V gene's germline CDR1 is MNHEY and CDR2 SVGAGI. This CDR3 is built from 13 residues. Trimming stripped 6 bases from V and 1 base from J, with 8 bases between. The CDR3 region is CASRPGGTDTQYF. DNA for the CDR3: TGTGCCAGCAGGCCAGGGGGCACAGATACGCAGTATTTT.

The chain couples TRBV28 to TRBJ2-3; TRBD1 agrees at 8 bases. This CDR3 comprises 16 residues. Germline V gene lookup returns CDR1 MDHEN and CDR2 SYDVKM. J gave up 4 bases and V 2 bases, and 8 bases lay outside the gene matches. The CDR3 here is CASSLQGAGGADTQYF. The CDR3 DNA reads as TGTGCCAGCAGTTTACAGGGGGCCGGGGGAGCAGATACGCAGTATTTT.

The chain carries TRBV28 and TRBJ1-1; a weak D match, TRBD1 (5 bases). CDR1 and CDR2 from the germline V gene are MDHEN and SYDVKM. V was pared by 0 bases and J by 7 bases, with 15 bases between. The CDR3 spans 15 residues. CDR3 in amino acids: CASSLWSSSGGEAFF. DNA for the CDR3: TGTGCCAGCAGTTTATGGTCCTCCTCCGGGGGTGAAGCTTTCTTT.

Turning to this clone: The junction shows a germline mismatch at one end, possibly a read error. The chain recombines TRBV7-7 with TRBJ2-5, with 11 bases identical to TRBD1. The CDR3 covers 14 residues. Germline lookup yields CDR1 SSHAT and CDR2 FNYEAQ (reference sequence). The CDR3 region has the DNA TGTGCTAGCAGCAGGACAGGGGGCAAAGAGACCCAGTACTTC. Amino acids: CASSRTGGKETQYF.

The CDR3 DNA reads as TGTGCCAGCTCAAATCGACAGGGCAGATCCTATGGCTACACCTTC. Residues: CASSNRQGRSYGYTF. The rearrangement uses TRBV18 and TRBJ1-2, with 7 bases identical to TRBD1. With V trimmed by 5 bases and J by 4 bases, 10 bases remained unmatched. The CDR3 is 15 amino acids. Germline CDR1 is KGHSH and CDR2 is LQKENI.

The V call is TRBV4-2, the J call TRBJ2-3, with 10 positions matching TRBD2. The CDR3 spans 18 residues. V dropped 4 bases and J dropped 2; count of bases not matched to a gene: 12. Looked up from germline, CDR1 is LGHNA and CDR2 is YNFKEQ. The CDR3: CASSLDTGTSAYTDTQYF. The CDR3 nucleotides are TGTGCCAGCAGCCTGGACACCGGGACTAGCGCCTACACAGATACGCAGTATTTT.